This TCR beta chain was sequenced during a study of CD8+ T cells in alopecia areata. Study information: Treated patients swallowed 5 to 10 mg of oral tofacitinib twice daily.

Study-wide results and caveats: Clonality exceeded that of normal scalp in lesional scalp, most notably in alopecia totalis/universalis. Scalp samples also yield sequences of resident alphabeta T cells from normal skin. Against the mouse data, patients shared TCRs less clearly, possibly for HLA reasons.

Trimming removed 5 bases at V and 4 bases at J, with 11 bases between. Germline V gene sequence: CDR1 SNHLY, CDR2 FYNNEI. CDR3 length: 13 amino acids. RNA, once extracted, was reverse transcribed into cDNA for use as the sequencing template. Clones were sequenced by immunoSEQ multiplex PCR, and TCRdb holds only the in-frame ones, with some missing. This table has 180,000 or so clones, approximately 55% appearing once. Regarding this clone: Its cognate antigen is unknown.

Treatment denoted: oral pan-JAK inhibitor, 5-10 mg twice daily. The source material was CD8+ T cells sorted from blood, sampled at week 24, from a patient treated with tofacitinib. The origin of this receptor is a human donor with alopecia areata. The rearrangement links TRBV2 to TRBJ1-1; a weak D match, TRBD1 (5 bases). CDR3 region: CASSSSGSTEAFF. In DNA, the CDR3 is TGTGCCAGCAGTTCTTCAGGGAGCACTGAAGCTTTCTTT.